These 21 T cell receptor beta chains originate from one sample sequenced in a study of shared clonotypes between healthy human individuals. Measured with immunoSEQ multiplex PCR; TCRdb has only the in-frame clones, and not every one. The sample has fewer than 1.6 million clones, approximately 98.5% seen once. The sample taken for sequencing was naive CD4+ T cells sorted from blood. Subset indicated: CD45RA+ positively selected. These receptor sequences come from a man in his thirties or forties in good health.

Remarks on this clone: At one boundary the junction diverges from the germline segment, which might be a read error. V and J are TRBV18 and TRBJ1-1; maybe TRBD1 (5 bases). In germline, CDR1 is KGHSH, CDR2 LQKENI. The CDR3 extends over 13 amino acids. This chain's CDR3 is CARSQEIWTEAFF. In DNA form, the CDR3 reads TGTGCCAGGTCACAGGAAATTTGGACTGAAGCTTTCTTT.

This chain connects TRBV18 to TRBJ2-3, with 7 bases that match TRBD2. Germline CDR1 reads KGHSH; CDR2 reads LQKENI. The CDR3 runs 16 residues. J gave up 3 bases and V 1 base, and 7 bases lay outside the gene matches. CDR3: CASSPLGRGLTDTQYF. The CDR3 DNA is TGTGCCAGCTCACCACTGGGGAGGGGCTTAACAGATACGCAGTATTTT.

This clone was seen just once. The V call is TRBV5-6, the J call TRBJ2-7; D gene uncertain. This CDR3 contains 13 residues. V shed 0 bases and J shed 7 bases, with 11 bases lying between them. The V gene's germline CDR1 is SGHDT and CDR2 YYEEEE. CDR3 region: CASSLVLGPEQYF. CDR3 nucleotides: TGTGCCAGCAGCTTGGTTTTAGGGCCGGAGCAGTACTTC.

The chain uses TRBV6-4 and TRBJ2-1, with a tentative D call TRBD2 (5 bases). This CDR3 is 16 amino acids long. In germline, CDR1 is MRHNA, CDR2 SNTAGT. The V end was cut by 5 bases, the J end by 1 base, with 15 bases between. In DNA, the CDR3 is TGTGCCAGCAGTCCTTTACCGGGGAGTTCCTACAATGAGCAGTTCTTC. Its translation: CASSPLPGSSYNEQFF.

Concerning this clone itself: The sample holds other DNA sequences that translate to the same CDR3. CDR3 nucleotides: TGTGCCAGCTCACCAGGCTCAAATGAGCAGTTCTTC. Translated: CASSPGSNEQFF. The chain recombines TRBV18 with TRBJ2-1; D gene ambiguous. With 2 bases removed from V and 7 bases from J, the gap between germline ends came to 6 bases. Per germline, CDR1 KGHSH and CDR2 LQKENI. The CDR3 sequence is 12 residues long.

The rearrangement joins TRBV27 to TRBJ2-5; 11 positions agree with TRBD2. This CDR3 has 15 residues. Germline trimming cut 4 bases from V and 5 bases from J; bases unmatched to any gene: 6. Germline V gene lookup returns CDR1 MNHEY and CDR2 SMNVEV (reference sequence). The CDR3 DNA is TGTGCCAGCAGTTCTAGAATAGCGGGGGGGGAGACCCAGTACTTC. Translation gives CASSSRIAGGETQYF.

The chain couples TRBV5-4 to TRBJ2-1; 11 positions agree with TRBD2. Germline loops: CDR1 SGHNT, CDR2 YYREEE (reference sequence). The length of the CDR3 is 16 residues. Trimming removed 1 base from V and 6 bases from J; junction bases left unmatched: 6. CDR3 amino acids: CASSLWRGTSGNEQFF. The CDR3 DNA follows: TGTGCCAGCAGCTTGTGGAGGGGGACTAGCGGCAATGAGCAGTTCTTC. The full variable domain, its missing parts supplied by reference TRBV5-4 and TRBJ2-1, is ETGVTQSPTHLIKTRGQQVTLRCSSQSGHNTVSWYQQALGQGPQFIFQYYREEENGRGNFPPRFSGLQFPNYSSELNVNALELDDSALYLCASSLWRGTSGNEQFFGPGTRLTVL.

The chain has TRBV7-9 and TRBJ2-1; 9 bases are shared with TRBD2. Per germline, CDR1 SEHNR and CDR2 FQNEAQ (reference sequence). This CDR3 has 15 residues. The V and J ends lost 3 bases and 8 bases, in that order; junction bases with no gene match: 8. This CDR3 reads CASSLVASGIDEQFF. As DNA, the CDR3 is TGTGCCAGCAGCTTGGTGGCTAGCGGGATTGATGAGCAGTTCTTC.

The rearrangement links TRBV4-2 to TRBJ1-1; D is perhaps TRBD1 (6 bases). The CDR3 totals 15 residues. Trimming removed 0 bases at V and 1 base at J, with 9 bases between. CDR1 is LGHNA, CDR2 YNFKEQ, per germline. The CDR3 coding sequence is TGTGCCAGCAGCCAAGAACAGGGACCGAACACTGAAGCTTTCTTT. Its translation: CASSQEQGPNTEAFF.

This clone was seen once. The chain carries TRBV7-2 and TRBJ2-3; the D is unclear. V lost 5 bases and J lost 14, with 17 bases in between. CDR3 length: 12 residues. Looked up from germline, CDR1 is SGHTA and CDR2 is FQGNSA. CDR3 coding DNA: TGTGCCAGCAGCCCGTCCTCGTTATCTGCGTATTTT. Amino acids: CASSPSSLSAYF.

V gene TRBV11-3 combines with J gene TRBJ2-7; D uncertain. This CDR3 spans 13 amino acids. V was cut by 5 bases and J by 1 base, with 9 bases left in between. Germline V gives CDR1 SGHNT, CDR2 YENEEA. DNA for the CDR3: TGTGCCAGCAGCCCCGGCCCTTCCTACGAGCAGTACTTC. Residues: CASSPGPSYEQYF.

To note about this clone: This sample includes further DNA sequences coding for the same CDR3. J is TRBJ2-3 and V is TRBV30, with D unresolved. Germline V gene sequence: CDR1 GTSNPN, CDR2 SVGIG (reference sequence). V lost 0 bases, J lost 6 bases, and 4 bases lay in between. The CDR3 is 11 residues long. CDR3 sequence reads: CAWSVGDTQYF. The DNA for the CDR3 is TGTGCCTGGAGTGTTGGGGATACGCAGTATTTT.

This chain connects TRBV2 to TRBJ2-2; 9 nucleotides align to TRBD2. V lost 6 bases to trimming and J lost 5 bases; unmatched junction nucleotides: 7. CDR3 length: 15 residues. Germline V CDR1 and CDR2: SNHLY, FYNNEI. The CDR3 spells CASRVSGSGTGELFF. CDR3 DNA sequence: TGTGCCAGCAGAGTTAGCGGGAGTGGGACCGGGGAGCTGTTTTTT.

The chain couples TRBV7-6 to TRBJ2-3; no clear D. Germline CDR1 reads SGHVS; CDR2 reads FNYEAQ. V shed 1 base and J shed 2 bases, with 13 bases lying between them. The CDR3 is made up of 16 amino acids. CDR3 in amino acids: CASSLVVAANTDTQYF. For the CDR3, the DNA is TGTGCCAGCAGCTTAGTAGTGGCAGCGAACACAGATACGCAGTATTTT.

The rearrangement joins TRBV28 to TRBJ2-7; D unresolved. This CDR3 is 13 amino acids long. Looked up from germline, CDR1 is MDHEN and CDR2 is SYDVKM. V gave up 3 bases and J gave up 2 bases, with 8 bases separating them. The CDR3 here is CASSFRHAYEQYF. In DNA, the CDR3 is TGTGCCAGCAGTTTCCGGCATGCCTACGAGCAGTACTTC. The variable domain in full, completed from reference TRBV28 and TRBJ2-7, reads DVKVTQSSRYLVKRTGEKVFLECVQDMDHENMFWYRQDPGLGLRLIYFSYDVKMKEKGDIPEGYSVSREKKERFSLILESASTNQTSMYLCASSFRHAYEQYFGPGTRLTVT.

This chain links TRBV4-1 with TRBJ2-7; TRBD2 matches at 10 bases. CDR3 length equals 16 residues. V lost 0 bases, J lost 2 bases, and 4 bases stayed unmatched. Germline values: CDR1 MGHRA, CDR2 YSYEKL. The CDR3 region is CASSQDTGLAAYEQYF. In nucleotides, the CDR3 is TGCGCCAGCAGCCAAGACACCGGACTAGCGGCCTACGAGCAGTACTTC.

On this clone: At the DNA level, this CDR3 is encoded by other sequences in the same sample as well. V is TRBV7-9 and J is TRBJ2-7, with D perhaps matching TRBD1 or TRBD2 (5 bases each). The CDR3 is 14 residues long. CDR1 SEHNR and CDR2 FQNEAQ come from the germline V gene (reference sequence). V was clipped by 3 bases and J by 4 bases, with 13 bases between them. The CDR3 nucleotides are TGTGCCAGCAGCTTTGGGACCGTGTCTTACGAGCAGTACTTC. Translating gives CASSFGTVSYEQYF.

The chain joins TRBV7-8 to TRBJ2-2; D may be TRBD2 (7 bases). The CDR3 consists of 15 residues. V lost 1 base and J 7 bases, leaving 13 bases between the germline ends. Germline values: CDR1 SGHVS, CDR2 FQNEAQ. CDR3 DNA sequence: TGTGCCAGCAGCTTAGTCGCGGGGGCTGGCGGGGAGCTGTTTTTT. As protein: CASSLVAGAGGELFF.

The genes are TRBV7-2 and TRBJ2-4, with TRBD2 matching 7 bases. Germline trimming cut 1 base from V and 0 bases from J; bases unmatched to any gene: 3. Germline V lookup: CDR1 SGHTA, CDR2 FQGNSA. The CDR3 totals 16 residues. CDR3 sequence reads: CASSLVGGIAKNIQYF. The CDR3 bases are TGTGCCAGCAGCTTAGTGGGGGGGATAGCCAAAAACATTCAGTACTTC. The variable domain in full, completed from reference TRBV7-2 and TRBJ2-4, reads GAGVSQSPSNKVTEKGKDVELRCDPISGHTALYWYRQSLGQGLEFLIYFQGNSAPDKSGLPSDRFSAERTGGSVSTLTIQRTQQEDSAVYLCASSLVGGIAKNIQYFGAGTRLSVL.

About this clone itself: Other nucleotide sequences in the sample specify the same CDR3. The V gene is TRBV9, the J gene TRBJ2-1, with 7 bases matching TRBD2. The germline V gene encodes CDR1 SGDLS and CDR2 YYNGEE. Trimming took 0 bases from V and 3 from J; bases not matched to a gene: 3. CDR3 length: 15 residues. Here the CDR3 DNA reads TGTGCCAGCAGCGTAGGCGGGGGAGTCTACAATGAGCAGTTCTTC. This encodes CASSVGGGVYNEQFF.

The V and J genes are TRBV27 and TRBJ2-6; D call uncertain. There are 15 residues in the CDR3. From germline, CDR1 is MNHEY and CDR2 SMNVEV (reference sequence). The CDR3, as DNA: TGTGCGGTCCGCGGTCCAAGCTCTGGGGCCAACGTCCTGACTTTC. Its translation: CAVRGPSSGANVLTF.